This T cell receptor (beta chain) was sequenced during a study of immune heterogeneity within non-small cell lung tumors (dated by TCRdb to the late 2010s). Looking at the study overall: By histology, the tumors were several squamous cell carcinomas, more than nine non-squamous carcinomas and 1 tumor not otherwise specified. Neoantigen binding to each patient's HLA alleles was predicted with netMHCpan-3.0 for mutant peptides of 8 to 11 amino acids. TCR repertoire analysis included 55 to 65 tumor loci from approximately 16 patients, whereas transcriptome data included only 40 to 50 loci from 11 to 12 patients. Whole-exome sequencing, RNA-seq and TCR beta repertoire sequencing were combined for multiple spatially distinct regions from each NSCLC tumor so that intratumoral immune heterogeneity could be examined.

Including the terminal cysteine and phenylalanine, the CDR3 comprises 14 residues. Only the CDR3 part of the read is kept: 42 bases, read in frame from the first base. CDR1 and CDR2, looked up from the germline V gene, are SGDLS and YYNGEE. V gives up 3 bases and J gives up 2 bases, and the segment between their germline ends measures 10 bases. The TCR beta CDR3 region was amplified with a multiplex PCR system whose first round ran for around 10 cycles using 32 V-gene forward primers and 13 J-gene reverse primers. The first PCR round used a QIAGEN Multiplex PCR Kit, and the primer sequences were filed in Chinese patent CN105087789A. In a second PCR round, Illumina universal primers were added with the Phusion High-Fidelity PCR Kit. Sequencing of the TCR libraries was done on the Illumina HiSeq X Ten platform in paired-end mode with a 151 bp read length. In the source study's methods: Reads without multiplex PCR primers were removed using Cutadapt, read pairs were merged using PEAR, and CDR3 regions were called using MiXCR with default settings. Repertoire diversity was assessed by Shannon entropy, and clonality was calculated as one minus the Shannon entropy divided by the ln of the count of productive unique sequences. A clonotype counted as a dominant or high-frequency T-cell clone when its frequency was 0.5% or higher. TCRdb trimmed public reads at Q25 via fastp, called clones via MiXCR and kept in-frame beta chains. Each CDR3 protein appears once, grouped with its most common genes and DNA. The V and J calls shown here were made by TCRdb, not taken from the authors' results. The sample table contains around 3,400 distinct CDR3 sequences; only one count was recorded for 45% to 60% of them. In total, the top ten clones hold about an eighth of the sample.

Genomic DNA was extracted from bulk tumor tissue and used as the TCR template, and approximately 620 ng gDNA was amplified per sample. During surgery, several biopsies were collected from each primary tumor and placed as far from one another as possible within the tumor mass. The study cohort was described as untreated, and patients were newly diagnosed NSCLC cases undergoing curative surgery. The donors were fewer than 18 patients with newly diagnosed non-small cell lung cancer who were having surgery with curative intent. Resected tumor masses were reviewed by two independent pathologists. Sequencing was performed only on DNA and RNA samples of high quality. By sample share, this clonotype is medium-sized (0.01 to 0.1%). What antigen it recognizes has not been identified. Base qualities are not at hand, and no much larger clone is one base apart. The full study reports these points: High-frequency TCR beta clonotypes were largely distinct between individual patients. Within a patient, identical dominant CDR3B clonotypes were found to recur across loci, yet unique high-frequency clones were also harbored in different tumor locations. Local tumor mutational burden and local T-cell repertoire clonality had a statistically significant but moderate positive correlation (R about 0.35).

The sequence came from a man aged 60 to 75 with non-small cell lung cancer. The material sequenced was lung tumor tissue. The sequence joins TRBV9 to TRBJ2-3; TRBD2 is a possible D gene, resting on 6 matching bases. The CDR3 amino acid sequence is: CASSEGGTTDTQYF. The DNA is TGTGCCAGCAGCGAAGGAGGGACCACAGATACGCAGTATTTT.